This T cell receptor (beta chain) was documented in a study of T cell responses to AZD1222 COVID-19 vaccine. As for the study in general: Researchers grouped second doses given at about 4 or about 12 weeks into one pool.

Findings of the study overall: Clonal diversity was possibly underestimated, and the donors were mostly white British, with more females. The CD4 TCRs associated with vaccination extended across spike and predominated at 160-218 and 743-854. The repertoires were collected only after the peak T cell response.

The CDR3 covers 17 residues. Looked up from germline, CDR1 is SGDLS and CDR2 is YYNGEE. V gave up 4 bases and J gave up 5 bases; unmatched junction bases: 11. The assay was immunoSEQ multiplex PCR, and TCRdb's table has in-frame clones only and misses some. The sample records 180,000 or so clones, 85% to 95% being singletons. About this clone: Its antigen is as yet unknown.

The material sequenced was peripheral blood, taken on day 0 of AZD1222 vaccination. The chain joins TRBV9 to TRBJ2-1; 11 nucleotides match TRBD2. The clonotype comes from an adult in good health. Here the CDR3 reads CASSPQVKTSGNNEQFF. The CDR3 DNA follows: TGTGCCAGCAGCCCCCAGGTTAAGACTAGCGGGAACAATGAGCAGTTCTTC.